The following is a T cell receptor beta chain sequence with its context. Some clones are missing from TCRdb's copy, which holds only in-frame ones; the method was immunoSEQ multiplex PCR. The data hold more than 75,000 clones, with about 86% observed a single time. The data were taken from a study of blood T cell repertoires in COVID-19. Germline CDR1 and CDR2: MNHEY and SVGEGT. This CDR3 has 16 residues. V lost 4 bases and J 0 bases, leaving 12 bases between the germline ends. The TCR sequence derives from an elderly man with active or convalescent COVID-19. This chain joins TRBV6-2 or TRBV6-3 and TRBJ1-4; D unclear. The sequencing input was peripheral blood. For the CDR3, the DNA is TGTGCCAGCAGTTCTACCGCTACCGCAACTAATGAAAAACTGTTTTTT. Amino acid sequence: CASSSTATATNEKLFF.